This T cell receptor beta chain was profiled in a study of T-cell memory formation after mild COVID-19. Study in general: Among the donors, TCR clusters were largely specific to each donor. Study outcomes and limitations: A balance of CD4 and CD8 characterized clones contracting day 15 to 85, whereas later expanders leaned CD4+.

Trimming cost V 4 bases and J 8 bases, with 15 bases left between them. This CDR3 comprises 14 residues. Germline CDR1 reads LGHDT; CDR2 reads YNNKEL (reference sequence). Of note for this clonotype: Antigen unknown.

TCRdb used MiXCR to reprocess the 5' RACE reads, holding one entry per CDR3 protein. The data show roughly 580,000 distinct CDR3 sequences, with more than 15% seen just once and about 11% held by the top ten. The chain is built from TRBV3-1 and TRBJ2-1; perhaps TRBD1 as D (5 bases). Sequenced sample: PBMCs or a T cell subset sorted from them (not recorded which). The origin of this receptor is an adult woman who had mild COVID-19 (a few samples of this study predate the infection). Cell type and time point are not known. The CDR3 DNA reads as TGTGCCAGCAGCCTCCTGGGGCCTTTCGATGAGCAGTTCTTC. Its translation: CASSLLGPFDEQFF.